The 20 T cell receptor beta chains listed next were all sequenced from one sample in a study of CD8 T cells in ankylosing spondylitis. Findings and caveats of the study: A motif in TCR beta, a set of eight highly homologous variants, appeared characteristic of ankylosing spondylitis blood.

In TCRdb, the 5' RACE reads were re-called with MiXCR into one record per CDR3 protein. Here the sample spans roughly 300,000 distinct CDR3 sequences, 7.5% to 9% being singletons. Antigen specificity for these receptors is unknown. Sequencing was done on a sample of blood, either unsorted or a sorted T cell fraction (not recorded which). The receptor set was obtained from a male donor with ankylosing spondylitis.

V and J are TRBV29-1 and TRBJ2-7; D gene unclear. The CDR3 covers 11 residues. Germline CDR1 reads SQVTM; CDR2 reads ANQGSEA. Trimming shortened V by 4 bases and J by 3 bases, and 7 bases separated the two germline ends. CDR3 bases: TGCAGCGTTGTGGCTTTCTACGAGCAGTACTTC. As protein: CSVVAFYEQYF.

This sequence joins TRBV12-3 or TRBV12-4 and TRBJ2-1, with D perhaps TRBD1 (6 bases). V lost 10 bases, J lost 4 bases, and 17 bases lay in between. The CDR3 runs 14 residues. This chain's CDR3 is CATLRQEFYNEQFF. Written as DNA, the CDR3 is TGTGCCACCCTAAGACAGGAATTTTACAATGAGCAGTTCTTC.

The gene calls are TRBV7-6 and TRBJ2-3; 8 nucleotides match TRBD2. The CDR3 consists of 18 residues. Germline V gene data show CDR1 as SGHVS and CDR2 as FNYEAQ. J was trimmed by 2 bases and V by 1 base; bases with no gene match: 11. The CDR3 sequence is CASSLDGVSGRVTDTQYF. The CDR3 DNA is TGTGCCAGCAGCTTAGATGGTGTATCCGGGAGGGTCACAGATACGCAGTATTTT.

V is TRBV2 and J is TRBJ2-7; no reliable D call. This CDR3 is built from 11 residues. Trimming removed 7 bases from V and 2 bases from J, with 6 bases in between. Per the germline V gene, CDR1 is SNHLY and CDR2 is FYNNEI. The CDR3: CASKQTYEQYF. For the CDR3, the DNA is TGTGCCAGCAAACAGACCTACGAGCAGTACTTC.

This chain connects TRBV12-3 or TRBV12-4 to TRBJ2-3; possible D gene TRBD1, 6 bases. This CDR3 contains 16 residues. Trimming shortened V by 1 base and J by 4 bases, and 15 bases separated the two germline ends. The CDR3 DNA is TGTGCCAGCAGTTTAGTAGGGGGAGAGGGGGCAGATACGCAGTATTTT. Translating it yields CASSLVGGEGADTQYF.

This sequence joins TRBV7-9 and TRBJ2-1; 7 positions match TRBD2. V gave up 5 bases and J gave up 2 bases; unmatched junction bases: 9. The germline CDR1 and CDR2 sequences are SEHNR and FQNEAQ (reference sequence). The CDR3 is 16 amino acids. The CDR3 sequence is CASSVVKGTTYNEQFF. CDR3 in DNA: TGTGCCAGCAGCGTTGTAAAGGGGACTACCTACAATGAGCAGTTCTTC.

This rearrangement joins TRBV9 to TRBJ2-5; 7 nucleotides line up with TRBD2. Germline CDR1 SGDLS, CDR2 YYNGEE. This CDR3 contains 14 residues. The trim removed 3 bases at V and 5 bases at J, leaving 7 bases unmatched. CDR3 nucleotides: TGTGCCAGCAGCGCACAAGTCGGGAGGGAGACCCAGTACTTC. It is translated as CASSAQVGRETQYF.

There are a few counts of this clonotype. The J gene is TRBJ2-3, the V gene TRBV12-3 or TRBV12-4; D uncertain. This CDR3 has 14 residues. The germline V and J ends were trimmed by 4 bases and 2 bases, with 10 bases remaining between them. The CDR3 nucleotides read TGTGCCAGCAGTTCCGTTGGACCCACAGATACGCAGTATTTT. It encodes CASSSVGPTDTQYF.

The CDR3 DNA is TGTGCCAGCAGTGAAAGGCGACTAGCGGGCCTTATAGGGCCGCGGAATGAGCAGTTCTTC. Translation gives CASSERRLAGLIGPRNEQFF. This rearrangement joins TRBV2 to TRBJ2-1, with 10 bases lining up with TRBD2. CDR3 size: 20 residues. The germline CDR1 and CDR2 sequences are SNHLY and FYNNEI. Trimming at V came to 2 bases and at J to 7 bases, leaving 20 bases not matched to a gene. Using reference TRBV2 and TRBJ2-1 for the parts outside the CDR3, the full variable domain is EPEVTQTPSHQVTQMGQEVILRCVPISNHLYFYWYRQILGQKVEFLVSFYNNEISEKSEIFDDQFSVERPDGSNFTLKIRSTKLEDSAMYFCASSERRLAGLIGPRNEQFFGPGTRLTVL.

Ten or more counts support this clonotype. CDR3 bases: TGTGCCAGCAGCCCTAGCGACAGGGGGGCAGATACGCAGTATTTT. As protein: CASSPSDRGADTQYF. The chain employs TRBV12-3 or TRBV12-4 and TRBJ2-3; 9 bases match TRBD1. With V trimmed by 6 bases and J by 4 bases, 8 bases remained unmatched. CDR3 length: 15 amino acids.

The rearrangement uses TRBV7-6 and TRBJ1-5, with D possibly TRBD1 on 6 matching bases. Germline V gene sequence: CDR1 SGHVS, CDR2 FNYEAQ. The CDR3 covers 17 residues. V gave up 0 bases and J gave up 4 bases, with 16 bases separating them. The CDR3 DNA reads TGTGCCAGCAGCTTAGCGGGGAGGGGGACTAGGAATCAGCCCCAGCATTTT. This sequence encodes CASSLAGRGTRNQPQHF. Looking up the rest from reference TRBV7-6 and TRBJ1-5 gives the full variable domain: GAGVSQSPRYKVTKRGQDVALRCDPISGHVSLYWYRQALGQGPEFLTYFNYEAQQDKSGLPNDRFSAERPEGSISTLTIQRTEQRDSAMYRCASSLAGRGTRNQPQHFGDGTRLSIL.

This clonotype has a count of ten or more. The chain joins TRBV24-1 to TRBJ2-1; 7 nucleotides align to TRBD2. The CDR3 totals 15 residues. The J segment lost 2 bases and the V segment lost 7 bases, leaving 7 bases of the junction unmatched. The germline CDR1 and CDR2 sequences are KGHDR and SFDVKD. Here the CDR3 DNA reads TGTGCCACCAGGGGACTAAGAGACACCTACAATGAGCAGTTCTTC. Encoded protein: CATRGLRDTYNEQFF.

V gene TRBV29-1 combines with J gene TRBJ2-5; maybe TRBD2 (5 bases). Per germline, CDR1 SQVTM and CDR2 ANQGSEA. This CDR3 spans 13 amino acids. The V end lost 3 bases, the J end lost 5 bases, and 13 bases lay between the germline ends. The CDR3 sequence is CSVDREGRETQYF. Written as DNA, the CDR3 is TGCAGCGTTGACCGTGAGGGAAGGGAGACCCAGTACTTC.

In this sample, this clonotype turned up many times. The V gene is TRBV27, the J gene TRBJ1-2, with D possibly matching TRBD1 (5 bases). CDR3 length: 15 amino acids. The germline V gene encodes CDR1 MNHEY and CDR2 SMNVEV (reference sequence). Trimming took 2 bases from V and 4 from J, leaving 14 bases between them. This CDR3 is CASSLGHGGAYGYTF. CDR3 coding DNA: TGTGCCAGCAGTTTAGGGCACGGGGGTGCCTATGGCTACACCTTC.

As to this clonotype: This may be a read error, as it is one base from a much larger clone. The chain recombines TRBV4-1 with TRBJ1-1, with no clear D. The CDR3 runs 13 residues. Germline V gene lookup returns CDR1 MGHRA and CDR2 YSYEKL. The DNA of the CDR3 is TGCGCCGGCAGCCAAGAGAGGAACACTGAAGCTTTCTTT. It translates to CAGSQERNTEAFF.

This clonotype was detected many times. J is TRBJ2-2 and V is TRBV4-3; TRBD1 matches at 8 bases. J lost 0 bases, V lost 4 bases, and 1 base had no gene match. The CDR3 length is 15 residues. The germline V gene has CDR1 LGHNA and CDR2 YSLEER. Here the CDR3 reads CASSPQGANTGELFF. CDR3 in DNA: TGCGCCAGCAGCCCACAGGGGGCGAACACCGGGGAGCTGTTTTTT.

This clonotype was recorded at least ten times. The rearrangement uses TRBV28 and TRBJ2-2, with 8 bases fitting TRBD1. Trimming cost V 4 bases and J 4 bases; bases outside gene matches: 5. Germline V lookup: CDR1 MDHEN, CDR2 SYDVKM. This CDR3 spans 15 amino acids. The CDR3, as DNA: TGTGCCAGCAGTTCCTACAGGGGGTTCACCGGGGAGCTGTTTTTT. Translating it yields CASSSYRGFTGELFF.

This clonotype was recorded a few times. The chain is built from TRBV28 and TRBJ1-2; D remains ambiguous. The length of the CDR3 is 11 residues. Trimming shortened V by 6 bases and J by 8 bases, and 10 bases separated the two germline ends. Germline-derived CDR1 and CDR2 are MDHEN and SYDVKM. In nucleotides, the CDR3 is TGTGCCAGCAGCTCCGATCGGGGCTACACCTTC. It yields the protein CASSSDRGYTF.

This clonotype was observed a handful of times. The chain employs TRBV15 and TRBJ2-3, with 11 bases that match TRBD2. The CDR3 extends over 17 amino acids. V trimming: 5 bases; J trimming: 10 bases; junction bases outside the gene matches: 17. Germline CDR1 and CDR2: LNHNV and YYDKDF (reference sequence). DNA for the CDR3: TGTGCCACCAGCCTGAAGGGGCTAGCGGGAGGCCCGGGCGCGCAGTATTTT. This translates into CATSLKGLAGGPGAQYF.

This clonotype showed up just a few times. The CDR3 DNA reads TGCGCCAGCAGCCCCTCGACTCCGGGACTAGCGAAGAGCTCCTACAATGAGCAGTTCTTC. This codes for CASSPSTPGLAKSSYNEQFF. V and J are TRBV5-1 and TRBJ2-1, with 10 nucleotides matching TRBD2. Germline-derived CDR1 and CDR2 are SGHRS and YFSETQ. The ends lost 4 bases at V and 0 bases at J; junction bases unmatched: 16. The CDR3 has 20 residues.